The sequence of this T cell receptor beta chain was determined in a study of radiotherapy plus CTLA-4 blockade in lung cancer. For the study at large: Objective responses were observed in less than 20% of patients, and disease control was achieved by roughly 31%. Study-wide results and limits: Interferon-beta, together with early blood T cell clone dynamics, reportedly best predicted response. Blood-borne expansion of tumor-derived TCR clones followed radiotherapy plus ipilimumab.

Repertoires were generated with immunoSEQ multiplex PCR, while TCRdb's copy carries only in-frame clones and drops some. The sample has approximately 80,000 clones; 70% to 80% are singletons. The CDR3 length is 16 residues. Trimming removed 0 bases from V and 3 bases from J; junction bases left unmatched: 8. Germline CDR1 is GTSNPN and CDR2 is SVGIG (reference sequence). With regard to this clone: Its antigen is undetermined.

The receptor comes from a human donor with non-small cell lung cancer whose response to radiotherapy plus ipilimumab could not be evaluated. This specimen consisted of peripheral blood, obtained from a patient treated with radiotherapy plus ipilimumab. The chain is built from TRBV30 and TRBJ2-7; TRBD2 aligns across 10 bases. The CDR3 is CAWSVRPGLANYEQYF. In nucleotides, the CDR3 is TGTGCCTGGAGTGTACGACCGGGACTAGCGAACTACGAGCAGTACTTC.